This entry features one T cell receptor (beta chain) sequence. The source of the sample is a study of beta chain features in type 1 diabetes. The CDR3 is 11 residues long. Trimming removed 6 bases at V and 15 bases at J, with 15 bases between. Germline V gene lookup returns CDR1 KGHSH and CDR2 LQKENI. Sequenced material consisted of expressed TCRB transcripts (all of the isolated RNA was reverse transcribed). Profiled with immunoSEQ multiplex PCR; TCRdb holds only in-frame clones, not every one. Among 240,000 or so clones listed, about 71% were seen once. The receptor was isolated from a man aged 25 to 40 in good health. Sequenced material: naive CD4+ T cells from blood. The chain carries TRBV18 and TRBJ2-1; a possible D gene is TRBD2 (5 bases). CDR3 amino acids: CASSSGGRGFF. DNA for the CDR3: TGTGCCAGCTCCTCTGGCGGCCGGGGGTTCTTC.